The rows below give T cell receptor beta chains drawn from one sample of a study of technical replicates of blood from several donors. Only in-frame clones appear in the TCRdb table, and some are missing; sequencing was by immunoSEQ multiplex PCR. The table shows fewer than 95,000 clones, with 94% occurring only once. The sequenced material came from T cells isolated from PBMCs. These receptors were obtained from a human donor in good health. The CDR3 runs from the conserved cysteine through the conserved F or W. The D gene is left open where the match is weak. Part of the rows lack a size; the others show once, few, many or a class for expanded clones.

abundance: .
j_gene: TRBJ2-4
v_gene: TRBV6-5
d_gene: .
CDR3nt: TGTGCCAGCAGTTACTACAGGGTCCCCGGTTCCATTCAGTACTTC
CDR3aa: CASSYYRVPGSIQYF

abundance: .
j_gene: TRBJ2-7
v_gene: TRBV27
d_gene: .
CDR3nt: TGTGCCAGCAGTCCAGGGGGGTCCTCCTACGAGCAGTACTTC
CDR3aa: CASSPGGSSYEQYF

abundance: .
j_gene: TRBJ2-5
v_gene: TRBV7-9
d_gene: TRBD1
CDR3nt: TGTGCCAGCAGCCCGTGGGACAGCGAAGAGACCCAGTACTTC
CDR3aa: CASSPWDSEETQYF

abundance: .
j_gene: TRBJ2-4
v_gene: TRBV6-6
d_gene: .
CDR3nt: TGTGCCAGCAGTTACGTTGGGACTGCCAAAAACATTCAGTACTTC
CDR3aa: CASSYVGTAKNIQYF

abundance: .
j_gene: TRBJ2-7
v_gene: TRBV2
d_gene: TRBD1
CDR3nt: TGTGCCAGCAGTGGCGGGACAGGGGGCCTCTACGAGCAGTACTTC
CDR3aa: CASSGGTGGLYEQYF

abundance: .
j_gene: TRBJ2-3
v_gene: TRBV10-1
d_gene: .
CDR3nt: TGCGCCAGCAGTCACCTACAGGCAGATACGCAGTATTTT
CDR3aa: CASSHLQADTQYF

abundance: .
j_gene: TRBJ2-1
v_gene: TRBV7-3
d_gene: TRBD2
CDR3nt: TGTGCCAGCAGCTTAGAAGCGGGGGGATACAATGAGCAGTTCTTC
CDR3aa: CASSLEAGGYNEQFF

abundance: .
j_gene: TRBJ1-2
v_gene: TRBV6-5
d_gene: .
CDR3nt: TGTGCCAGCAGTTACGGCCGGTTAAGGGGTCGCTATGGCTACACCTTC
CDR3aa: CASSYGRLRGRYGYTF

abundance: .
j_gene: TRBJ1-1
v_gene: TRBV12-5
d_gene: TRBD1
CDR3nt: TGTGCTAGTGGTTTGGCAGGGGGCCCGTTGACTGAAGCTTTCTTT
CDR3aa: CASGLAGGPLTEAFF

abundance: .
j_gene: TRBJ1-4
v_gene: TRBV5-8
d_gene: .
CDR3nt: TGTGCCAGCAGCCTAGGGGGGGTTATGGAAAAACTGTTTTTT
CDR3aa: CASSLGGVMEKLFF

abundance: .
j_gene: TRBJ2-7
v_gene: TRBV28
d_gene: TRBD1
CDR3nt: TGTGCCAGCAGTTTCTGGACAGGGGCGAACGAGCAGTACTTC
CDR3aa: CASSFWTGANEQYF

abundance: .
j_gene: TRBJ1-1
v_gene: TRBV6-1
d_gene: .
CDR3nt: TGTGCCAGCAGGCAGGGCACTGAAGCTTTCTTT
CDR3aa: CASRQGTEAFF

abundance: .
j_gene: TRBJ2-3
v_gene: TRBV18
d_gene: TRBD2
CDR3nt: TGTGCCAGCTCACCACGACCCGGGGGGGCGCGCCCAGATACGCAGTATTTT
CDR3aa: CASSPRPGGARPDTQYF

abundance: .
j_gene: TRBJ2-7
v_gene: TRBV18
d_gene: .
CDR3nt: TGTGCCAGCTCACCATTCTCGGGCCAGGGGTCCTACGAGCAGTACTTC
CDR3aa: CASSPFSGQGSYEQYF

abundance: .
j_gene: TRBJ1-1
v_gene: TRBV28
d_gene: .
CDR3nt: TGTGCCAGCAGTTTATTCAGGCCCGGGAGGCTGAACACTGAAGCTTTCTTT
CDR3aa: CASSLFRPGRLNTEAFF

abundance: .
j_gene: TRBJ2-7
v_gene: TRBV18
d_gene: TRBD1
CDR3nt: TGTGCCAGCTCACCTCGCCAAGGACAGGTGATTTACGAGCAGTACTTC
CDR3aa: CASSPRQGQVIYEQYF

abundance: .
j_gene: TRBJ2-7
v_gene: TRBV27
d_gene: .
CDR3nt: TGTGCCAGCAGGAGCCAGGGCTACGAGCAGTACTTC
CDR3aa: CASRSQGYEQYF

abundance: .
j_gene: TRBJ1-1
v_gene: TRBV4-1
d_gene: .
CDR3nt: TGCGCCAGCAGCCAAGGACCGGGACACCCTATGAACACTGAAGCTTTCTTT
CDR3aa: CASSQGPGHPMNTEAFF

abundance: .
j_gene: TRBJ1-1
v_gene: TRBV5-1
d_gene: TRBD1
CDR3nt: TGCGCCAGCAGCTCACAAAGGACAGGGTTGAACACTGAAGCTTTCTTT
CDR3aa: CASSSQRTGLNTEAFF

abundance: .
j_gene: TRBJ2-7
v_gene: TRBV13
d_gene: TRBD1
CDR3nt: TGTGCCAGCAGGACGAGGGGGCAATCCTACGAGCAGTACTTC
CDR3aa: CASRTRGQSYEQYF

abundance: .
j_gene: TRBJ1-2
v_gene: TRBV7-9
d_gene: TRBD1
CDR3nt: TGTGCCAGCAGTCAGCCTACAGGGGGTATAGTTGATGGCTACACCTTC
CDR3aa: CASSQPTGGIVDGYTF

abundance: .
j_gene: TRBJ1-1
v_gene: TRBV12-5
d_gene: .
CDR3nt: TGTGCTAGTGGTTTCGGGAAATACACTGAAGCTTTCTTT
CDR3aa: CASGFGKYTEAFF

abundance: .
j_gene: TRBJ1-5
v_gene: TRBV6-5
d_gene: .
CDR3nt: TGTGCCAGCGGATCGGGGGGCAATCAGCCCCAGCATTTT
CDR3aa: CASGSGGNQPQHF

abundance: .
j_gene: TRBJ2-3
v_gene: TRBV9
d_gene: .
CDR3nt: TGTGCCAGCAGCGTAGAAGGGGTCAGCACAGATACGCAGTATTTT
CDR3aa: CASSVEGVSTDTQYF

abundance: .
j_gene: TRBJ2-7
v_gene: TRBV7-9
d_gene: TRBD2
CDR3nt: TGTGCCAGCAGCCTGGGACTAGCGTCCTACGAGCAGTACTTC
CDR3aa: CASSLGLASYEQYF

abundance: .
j_gene: TRBJ2-7
v_gene: TRBV4-1
d_gene: .
CDR3nt: TGCGCCAGCAGCCAGAGAGTAGTCGCATCATCGGATCGCGGTGGCCGGGGGCAGTACTTC
CDR3aa: CASSQRVVASSDRGGRGQYF

abundance: .
j_gene: TRBJ1-5
v_gene: TRBV7-8
d_gene: .
CDR3nt: TGTGCCAGCAGCCCCCGGCAATCCTCCTTAGGGGGCAATCAGCCCCAGCATTTT
CDR3aa: CASSPRQSSLGGNQPQHF

abundance: .
j_gene: TRBJ1-2
v_gene: TRBV29-1
d_gene: .
CDR3nt: TGCAGCGTTTCTCCGGGGACTGACTATGGCTACACCTTC
CDR3aa: CSVSPGTDYGYTF

abundance: once
j_gene: TRBJ2-7
v_gene: TRBV5-4
d_gene: .
CDR3nt: TGTGCCAGCAGCAACAGGGTTGGGTACGAGCAGTACTTC
CDR3aa: CASSNRVGYEQYF

abundance: .
j_gene: TRBJ2-3
v_gene: TRBV5-6
d_gene: TRBD2
CDR3nt: TGTGCCAGCAGCAAGGGACTAGCGGGGAGATACACAGATACGCAGTATTTT
CDR3aa: CASSKGLAGRYTDTQYF

abundance: .
j_gene: TRBJ2-1
v_gene: TRBV2
d_gene: .
CDR3nt: TGTGCCAGCAGTCCGCTAGCGCCCTACAATGAGCAGTTCTTC
CDR3aa: CASSPLAPYNEQFF